These 20 T cell receptor beta chains came from one sample sequenced in a study of T cells after yellow fever vaccination. MiXCR was run by TCRdb on the 5' RACE reads, yielding one entry per CDR3 protein. The profile covers around 340,000 distinct CDR3 sequences, with 7.5% to 9% appearing a single time and 15% to 20% taken by the ten largest. The sequenced sample was PBMCs, obtained on the day of the first yellow fever vaccination. These receptors were obtained from a man between 18 and 35 years old who received the YFV17D yellow fever vaccine.

This clonotype was counted between two and nine times. The genes are TRBV10-3 and TRBJ2-1; D might be TRBD1 or TRBD2, each matching 6 bases. Germline loops: CDR1 ENHRY, CDR2 SYGVKD. This CDR3 has 17 amino acids. V lost 8 bases and J lost 0, with 20 bases in between. The CDR3 loop is CAIRGGTPSGSYNEQFF. In DNA form, the CDR3 reads TGTGCCATCCGAGGGGGGACCCCCAGCGGCTCCTACAATGAGCAGTTCTTC.

This clonotype has just a few counts. The chain combines TRBV7-2 with TRBJ2-3, with TRBD2 identical over 11 bases. The CDR3 spans 16 residues. V lost 5 bases to trimming and J lost 6 bases; unmatched junction nucleotides: 10. Per germline, CDR1 SGHTA and CDR2 FQGNSA. The CDR3 DNA reads as TGTGCCAGCAGCGGATCTAGCGGGGGGACTGTTGATACGCAGTATTTT. This gives the protein CASSGSSGGTVDTQYF.

This CDR3 reads CASSQDPLPEAFF. Written as DNA, the CDR3 is TGTGCCAGCAGCCAAGATCCGCTTCCTGAAGCTTTCTTT. V is TRBV3-1 and J is TRBJ1-1; no clear D gene. Germline CDR1 reads LGHDT; CDR2 reads YNNKEL (reference sequence). The CDR3 has 13 amino acids. The V gene lost 0 bases and the J gene lost 6 bases, with 8 bases spanning the gap. Supplemented by reference TRBV3-1 and TRBJ1-1, the full variable domain reads DTAVSQTPKYLVTQMGNDKSIKCEQNLGHDTMYWYKQDSKKFLKIMFSYNNKELIINETVPNRFSPKSPDKAHLNLHINSLELGDSAVYFCASSQDPLPEAFFGQGTRLTVV.

A few counts support this clonotype. This chain links TRBV3-1 with TRBJ2-7; 9 bases are a match to TRBD1. This CDR3 spans 16 amino acids. Trimming at V came to 4 bases and at J to 2 bases, leaving 9 bases not matched to a gene. CDR1 LGHDT and CDR2 YNNKEL come from the germline V gene (reference sequence). The DNA for the CDR3 is TGTGCCAGCAGCCTAGGGGGGACAGGGACTGCCTACGAGCAGTACTTC. The encoded protein is CASSLGGTGTAYEQYF.

This clonotype was recorded at least ten times. The CDR3 DNA follows: TGTGCCAGCAGCATGAATACTAGGGAAGATACGCAGTATTTT. Amino acids: CASSMNTREDTQYF. The rearrangement joins TRBV7-7 to TRBJ2-3, with D perhaps matching TRBD2 (5 bases). Germline V CDR1 and CDR2: SSHAT, FNYEAQ (reference sequence). V was trimmed by 5 bases and J by 5 bases, leaving 14 bases between them. CDR3 length equals 14 residues.

Only a few counts were recorded for this clonotype. The chain has TRBV18 and TRBJ1-2, with 9 bases matching TRBD1. This CDR3 region has 17 residues. The V gene's germline CDR1 is KGHSH and CDR2 LQKENI. Trimming at V came to 1 base and at J to 2 bases, leaving 8 bases not matched to a gene. CDR3 DNA sequence: TGTGCCAGCTCACCACGGCTCGGACAGGGGCAAAACTATGGCTACACCTTC. This translates into CASSPRLGQGQNYGYTF.

The genes are TRBV3-1 and TRBJ1-2; tentative D call: TRBD1 (6 bases). Trimming took 4 bases from V and 7 from J, leaving 13 bases between them. The CDR3 is 13 residues long. From germline, CDR1 is LGHDT and CDR2 YNNKEL (reference sequence). The CDR3 DNA follows: TGTGCCAGCAGCCTGGACAGATCGAGTGGCTACACCTTC. This gives the protein CASSLDRSSGYTF.

The chain couples TRBV4-1 to TRBJ2-1; D not certain. The CDR3 has 16 residues. Trimming shortened V by 0 bases and J by 0 bases, and 9 bases separated the two germline ends. Germline values: CDR1 MGHRA, CDR2 YSYEKL. CDR3 sequence reads: CASSQEPMSSYNEQFF. CDR3 nucleotides: TGCGCCAGCAGCCAAGAACCGATGAGCTCCTACAATGAGCAGTTCTTC.

This clonotype showed up many times. The chain joins TRBV7-2 to TRBJ2-3, with D possibly TRBD2 on 6 matching bases. V shed 5 bases and J shed 0 bases, with 9 bases lying between them. Germline lookup yields CDR1 SGHTA and CDR2 FQGNSA. This CDR3 region has 14 residues. This chain's CDR3 is CASSRLGSTDTQYF. The CDR3 nucleotides read TGTGCCAGCAGCCGACTAGGAAGCACAGATACGCAGTATTTT.

There are many counts of this clonotype. The V gene is TRBV18, the J gene TRBJ2-3, with a tentative D call TRBD1 (6 bases). Trimming removed 4 bases at V and 0 bases at J, with 20 bases between. This CDR3 contains 18 residues. CDR1 KGHSH and CDR2 LQKENI come from the germline V gene. Written as DNA, the CDR3 is TGTGCCAGCTCACTTAACGCCCCCCAGACAGGAAGCACAGATACGCAGTATTTT. It encodes CASSLNAPQTGSTDTQYF. Full variable domain (outside the CDR3, taken from reference TRBV18 and TRBJ2-3): NAGVMQNPRHLVRRRGQEARLRCSPMKGHSHVYWYRQLPEEGLKFMVYLQKENIIDESGMPKERFSAEFPKEGPSILRIQQVVRGDSAAYFCASSLNAPQTGSTDTQYFGPGTRLTVL.

This chain links TRBV6-5 with TRBJ2-7; D ambiguous. Trimming left V 0 bases short and J 0 bases short, with 9 bases between. The CDR3 is made up of 15 amino acids. Germline V CDR1 and CDR2: MNHEY, SVGAGI. CDR3 loop: CASSYSTPPSYEQYF. As DNA, the CDR3 is TGTGCCAGCAGTTACTCGACCCCTCCCTCCTACGAGCAGTACTTC.

The J gene is TRBJ2-2, the V gene TRBV10-3, with D unresolved. Germline V lookup: CDR1 ENHRY, CDR2 SYGVKD. This CDR3 comprises 12 residues. V was cut by 7 bases and J by 3 bases, with 6 bases left in between. This chain's CDR3 is CAITGDTGELFF. The CDR3, as DNA: TGTGCCATCACAGGCGACACCGGGGAGCTGTTTTTT.

The rearrangement links TRBV5-1 to TRBJ2-3, with TRBD2 identical over 14 bases. The V and J ends lost 2 bases and 5 bases, in that order; junction bases with no gene match: 4. This CDR3 is 16 amino acids long. Germline values: CDR1 SGHRS, CDR2 YFSETQ. CDR3 coding DNA: TGCGCCAGCAGCTTCCGACTAGCGGGGGGGGTAGATACGCAGTATTTT. Amino acids: CASSFRLAGGVDTQYF.

In regard to this clonotype: The junction departs from the called germline gene at one end, perhaps through a read error. This chain uses TRBV5-1 with TRBJ1-2; 9 nucleotides match TRBD1. The CDR3 spans 16 residues. In germline, CDR1 is SGHRS, CDR2 YFSETQ. DNA of the CDR3: TGCGCCAACAGCTTGACACAGGGGGCCTGGAACTATGGCTACACCTTC. It yields the protein CANSLTQGAWNYGYTF.

The chain recombines TRBV7-3 with TRBJ2-7, with 8 bases lining up with TRBD2. This CDR3 spans 14 amino acids. V was pared by 6 bases and J by 4 bases, with 8 bases of the junction left unmatched. The germline V gene encodes CDR1 SGHTA and CDR2 FQGTGA. The DNA for the CDR3 is TGTGCCAGCAGGAGCGGGGGTTCCCGATACGAGCAGTACTTC. It translates to CASRSGGSRYEQYF.

The V and J genes are TRBV5-1 and TRBJ2-5, with D possibly being TRBD1 (6 bases). Between the trimmed V and J ends, which lost 4 bases and 0 bases, there was a span of 13 bases. This CDR3 comprises 15 residues. Germline CDR1 is SGHRS and CDR2 is YFSETQ. The CDR3 region has the DNA TGCGCCAGCAGCCAAGGGGACACATACCAAGAGACCCAGTACTTC. This gives the protein CASSQGDTYQETQYF.

The chain recombines TRBV19 with TRBJ1-1, with TRBD1 as a possible D gene (6 bases). The CDR3 length is 14 residues. In germline, CDR1 is LNHDA, CDR2 SQIVND (reference sequence). V lost 7 bases and J lost 7, with 19 bases in between. The CDR3 DNA sequence: TGTGCCAGTACCAAAATCCAGGGAGGGGGTGAAGCTTTCTTT. It encodes CASTKIQGGGEAFF.

This clonotype was observed many times. The chain carries TRBV4-3 and TRBJ1-5; D call uncertain. Germline V gene sequence: CDR1 LGHNA, CDR2 YSLEER. The CDR3 is 12 amino acids. Trimming took 0 bases from V and 6 from J, leaving 3 bases between them. CDR3 sequence: CASSQEGQPQHF. The CDR3 DNA reads as TGCGCCAGCAGCCAAGAGGGTCAGCCCCAGCATTTT.

This rearrangement joins TRBV7-2 to TRBJ2-3; D uncertain. V was trimmed by 3 bases and J by 3 bases, leaving 7 bases between them. The CDR3 totals 13 residues. Per germline, CDR1 SGHTA and CDR2 FQGNSA. Here the CDR3 DNA reads TGTGCCAGCAGCTTTCGCCCTACAGATACGCAGTATTTT. This translates into CASSFRPTDTQYF.

This clonotype was counted many times. V and J are TRBV20-1 and TRBJ2-2; unclear D gene. Trimming shortened V by 3 bases and J by 0 bases, and 5 bases separated the two germline ends. CDR3 size: 13 residues. The germline V gene has CDR1 DFQATT and CDR2 SNEGSKA (reference sequence). The CDR3 nucleotides read TGCAGTGCTAGTGGGGCGAACACCGGGGAGCTGTTTTTT. It specifies CSASGANTGELFF.